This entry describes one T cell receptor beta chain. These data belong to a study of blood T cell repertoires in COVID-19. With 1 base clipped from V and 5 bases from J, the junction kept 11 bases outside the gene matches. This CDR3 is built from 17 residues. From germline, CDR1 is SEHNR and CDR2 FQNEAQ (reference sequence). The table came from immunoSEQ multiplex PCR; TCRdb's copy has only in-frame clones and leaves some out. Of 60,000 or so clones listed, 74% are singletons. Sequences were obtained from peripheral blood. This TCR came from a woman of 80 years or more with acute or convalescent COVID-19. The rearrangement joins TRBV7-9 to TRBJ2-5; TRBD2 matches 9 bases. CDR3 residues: CASSLGVSGRFGETQYF. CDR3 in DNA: TGTGCCAGCAGCTTAGGTGTTAGCGGGAGATTTGGGGAGACCCAGTACTTC.